The rows below give T cell receptor beta chains drawn from one sample of a study of neurological immune-mediated disorders. In TCRdb, the 5' RACE reads were re-called with MiXCR into one record per CDR3 protein. The sample has under 60,000 distinct CDR3 sequences, roughly 25% seen once; the top ten hold roughly 25%. Sequences were obtained from PBMCs. These receptors all come from a woman in her 70s in good health. Each CDR3 is given with its conserved first and last residue. A D gene is named only where the DNA matches it firmly. Clone size is given for some rows only: seen once, a few or many times, or a class if the clone is expanded.

j_gene,abundance,v_gene,d_gene,CDR3nt,CDR3aa
TRBJ2-2,.,TRBV10-3,.,TGTGCCATCAGTAGGCAGGAGGTCGGGGAGCTGTTTTTT,CAISRQEVGELFF
TRBJ2-2,many,TRBV3-1,.,TGTGCCAGCAGCCAAGTGGGTACCGGGGAGCTGTTTTTT,CASSQVGTGELFF
TRBJ2-5,.,TRBV10-3,TRBD1,TGTGCCATCAGTGGGGGACAGGCAGAGACCCAGTACTTC,CAISGGQAETQYF
TRBJ1-2,.,TRBV29-1,TRBD1,TGCAGCGTTGAAACATCAGGGGGCTATGGCTACACCTTC,CSVETSGGYGYTF
TRBJ2-1,many,TRBV4-3,TRBD2,TGCGCCAGCAGCCGGGGGACTAGCGATTACAATGAGCAGTTCTTC,CASSRGTSDYNEQFF
TRBJ2-6,.,TRBV12-3/TRBV12-4,.,TGTGCCAGCAGTTTACTCGGGGCTGGGGCCAACGTCCTGACTTTC,CASSLLGAGANVLTF
TRBJ1-2,.,TRBV12-3/TRBV12-4,.,TGTGCCAGCAATCCGGGCAGCTCCTATGGCTACACCTTC,CASNPGSSYGYTF
TRBJ2-2,.,TRBV25-1,.,TGTGCCAGTTCCGGGAGTACGAACACCGGGGAGCTGTTTTTT,CASSGSTNTGELFF
TRBJ1-2,many,TRBV7-2,.,TGTGCCAGCAGCTTAGAGGACGACGGCTACACCTTC,CASSLEDDGYTF
TRBJ2-7,.,TRBV24-1,.,TGTGCCACCAGTGCTGCCCGGGCCCAGAGCTCCTACGAGCAGTACTTC,CATSAARAQSSYEQYF
TRBJ1-1,.,TRBV2,.,TGTGCCAGCAGTGACAAGGGGCGAGGGACTGAAGCTTTCTTT,CASSDKGRGTEAFF
TRBJ1-1,.,TRBV5-1,TRBD1,TGCGCCAGCAGCAGGAAGGGGGCGGCGAACACTGAAGCTTTCTTT,CASSRKGAANTEAFF
TRBJ2-1,many,TRBV15,.,TGTGCCACCACGGTGAGGGAGAGGAGGAATGAGCAGTTCTTC,CATTVRERRNEQFF
TRBJ2-6,many,TRBV5-1,TRBD2,TGCGCCAGCAGCTTGGCCCGGGAGGGCGGTGGGGCCAACGTCCTGACTTTC,CASSLAREGGGANVLTF
TRBJ2-5,many,TRBV12-3/TRBV12-4,TRBD2,TGTGCCAGCAGTCTGGGACTAGCTCTGGAGACCCAGTACTTC,CASSLGLALETQYF
TRBJ2-3,many,TRBV7-2,.,TGTGCCAGCAGCTTAAACCGGGATACGCAGTATTTT,CASSLNRDTQYF
TRBJ2-1,.,TRBV3-1,.,TGTGCCAGCAGCCAAGAAGGGGCCTACTATGGGAATGAGCAGTTCTTC,CASSQEGAYYGNEQFF
TRBJ1-5,many,TRBV7-2,.,TGTGCCAGCAGCAAGGGACCGGGCAATCAGCCCCAGCATTTT,CASSKGPGNQPQHF
TRBJ1-4,.,TRBV20-1,TRBD1,TGCAGTGCTAGCCACCGGGACAGGATATCTCCAACTAATGAAAAACTGTTTTTT,CSASHRDRISPTNEKLFF
TRBJ2-1,.,TRBV11-2,.,TGTGCCAGCAGCTCAATTCGACTGGTCACCTACAATGAGCAGTTCTTC,CASSSIRLVTYNEQFF
TRBJ2-3,many,TRBV5-1,.,TGCGCCAGCAGCTCCGGGTCAGGGGATACGCAGTATTTT,CASSSGSGDTQYF
TRBJ2-1,many,TRBV3-1,TRBD2,TGTGCCAGCAGCCAAGGGCGGGGGGAGAGCGCTTACAATGAGCAGTTCTTC,CASSQGRGESAYNEQFF
TRBJ2-7,many,TRBV20-1,TRBD2,TGCAGTGCTTTTAGCGGGGGGTACGAGCAGTACTTC,CSAFSGGYEQYF
TRBJ1-6,many,TRBV21-1,.,TGTGCCAGCAGCAAAGGACCAGGGAACTCCTATAATTCACCCCTCCACTTT,CASSKGPGNSYNSPLHF
TRBJ2-3,many,TRBV3-1,TRBD1,TGTGCCAGCAGCCTCACAGGGGAGTTGGGAGATACGCAGTATTTT,CASSLTGELGDTQYF
TRBJ1-3,.,TRBV12-3/TRBV12-4,.,TGTACCAGCACCGTGGTCCCCTCTCGAAACACCATATATTTT,CTSTVVPSRNTIYF
TRBJ2-3,few,TRBV5-1,.,TGCGCCAGCAGCTTGCCCTTAACCACAGATACGCAGTATTTT,CASSLPLTTDTQYF
TRBJ2-2,many,TRBV25-1,.,TGTGCCAGCAGCAAAATGGGGGTGAGGGAGCTGTTTTTT,CASSKMGVRELFF
TRBJ2-1,.,TRBV29-1,TRBD2,TGCAGCGTCGAAGGGACTAGCGGGAGGTCGGGCAATGAGCAGTTCTTC,CSVEGTSGRSGNEQFF
TRBJ2-7,many,TRBV20-1,.,TGCAGTGCTAGGGAGGGCTCCTACGAGCAGTACTTC,CSAREGSYEQYF
TRBJ1-1,many,TRBV12-3/TRBV12-4,.,TGTGCCAGCAGCTTTCGGATGGCAGGGAACACTGAAGCTTTCTTT,CASSFRMAGNTEAFF
TRBJ2-7,many,TRBV5-1,TRBD2,TGCGCCAGCAGCCCCGCTACTAGCGGGAGCGCCTACGAGCAGTACTTC,CASSPATSGSAYEQYF
TRBJ2-6,many,TRBV4-2,TRBD2,TGTGCCAGCAGCCAAACTAGCGGGAGCCCGGGGGCCAACGTCCTGACTTTC,CASSQTSGSPGANVLTF
TRBJ2-7,many,TRBV7-2,TRBD2,TGTGCCAGCAGCTTGGGACTAGCGGGAGTGGGTGAGCAGTACTTC,CASSLGLAGVGEQYF
TRBJ2-1,many,TRBV12-3/TRBV12-4,.,TGTGCCAGCAGTTTTTCAACCTACAATGAGCAGTTCTTC,CASSFSTYNEQFF
TRBJ1-5,many,TRBV7-2,TRBD1,TGTGCCAGCAGCCCTGGGACAGGGGGCCAGCCCCAGCATTTT,CASSPGTGGQPQHF
TRBJ2-3,.,TRBV5-1,.,TGCGCCGGCAGCTTGGCGGCACGGTTGGGAGATACACAGTATTTT,CAGSLAARLGDTQYF
TRBJ2-1,.,TRBV14,.,TGTGCCAGCAGCCAAGTTAACAGGTACAATGAGCAGTTCTTC,CASSQVNRYNEQFF
TRBJ1-4,many,TRBV5-1,.,TGCGCCAGCAGCTTGTTTGGAGGGGAGTATGAAAAACTGTTTTTT,CASSLFGGEYEKLFF
TRBJ2-5,.,TRBV12-3/TRBV12-4,TRBD2,TGTGCCAGCAGTCCACTAGCGAGTGGGGAGACCCAGTACTTC,CASSPLASGETQYF
TRBJ2-1,many,TRBV7-2,.,TGTGCCAGCAGCCCCGGAACATTTGTGGAGTTCTTC,CASSPGTFVEFF